These T cell receptor beta chains were read from a single sample in a study of PD-1 blockade in classical Hodgkin lymphoma. TCRdb keeps only in-frame clones here, not all; method: immunoSEQ multiplex PCR. The sample has 20,000 to 25,000 clones; around 74% are singletons. The input for sequencing was CD4+ T cells from blood, taken before the fourth cycle of nivolumab. These receptors were collected from a human donor with classical Hodgkin lymphoma. The CDR3 runs from the conserved cysteine through the conserved F or W. Each record gives: V gene, clone size, J gene, D gene, CDR3 protein, CDR3 DNA. The D gene is left open where the match is weak. Size tells how often a clone was seen (once, few, many) or the class of an expanded clone, and some rows leave it out.

>TRBV19|NA|TRBJ1-1|NA
CASSMRGPVGAFF
TGTGCCAGTAGTATGAGGGGCCCAGTAGGAGCTTTCTTT
>TRBV5-1|once|TRBJ1-6|NA
CASSFDRSKNSPLHF
TGTGCCAGCAGCTTTGACAGGTCTAAGAATTCACCCCTCCACTTT
>TRBV19|NA|TRBJ1-4|TRBD1
CASTFGTANEKLFF
TGTGCCAGTACCTTTGGGACAGCTAATGAAAAACTGTTTTTT
>TRBV6-5|few|TRBJ1-2|NA
CASSSGWRYGYTF
TGTGCCAGCAGTTCAGGTTGGCGCTATGGCTACACCTTC
>TRBV19|NA|TRBJ2-3|TRBD1
CASRDRASDTQYF
TGTGCCAGTCGGGACAGGGCGTCAGATACGCAGTATTTT
>TRBV19|NA|TRBJ2-3|NA
CASSMSQGADTQYF
TGTGCCAGTAGTATGTCCCAGGGCGCAGATACGCAGTATTTT
>TRBV6-5|few|TRBJ2-2|TRBD2
CATLRSGGFTGELFF
TGTGCCACCCTACGTAGCGGGGGCTTCACCGGGGAGCTGTTTTTT
>TRBV19|NA|TRBJ2-7|TRBD2
CASSIGTSGATTYEQYF
TGTGCCAGTAGTATCGGGACTAGCGGGGCTACTACCTACGAGCAGTACTTC
>TRBV18|NA|TRBJ1-6|NA
CASSPGGGHNSPLHF
TGTGCCAGCTCACCAGGGGGCGGCCATAATTCACCCCTCCACTTT
>TRBV11-3|NA|TRBJ2-1|NA
CASSPGAGYNEQFF
TGTGCCAGCAGCCCTGGGGCAGGATACAATGAGCAGTTCTTC
>TRBV28|NA|TRBJ2-7|NA
CASRKWGEQYF
TGTGCCAGCAGAAAATGGGGCGAGCAGTACTTC
>TRBV2|NA|TRBJ1-5|NA
CASSPGRGSNQPQHF
TGTGCCAGCAGCCCAGGACGGGGAAGCAATCAGCCCCAGCATTTT
>TRBV6-1|NA|TRBJ1-6|NA
CASSTLQGSPLHF
TGTGCCAGCAGTACGTTACAGGGTTCACCCCTCCACTTT
>TRBV28|NA|TRBJ1-6|NA
CASKITGPLPAYNSPLHF
TGTGCCAGCAAAATAACAGGGCCGCTGCCAGCCTATAATTCACCCCTCCACTTT
>TRBV5-1|few|TRBJ1-1|NA
CASSLVTRGNTEAFF
TGCGCCAGCAGCTTGGTCACCAGGGGGAACACTGAAGCTTTCTTT
>TRBV18|NA|TRBJ2-3|NA
CASSPGGADTQYF
TGTGCCAGCTCACCGGGCGGCGCAGATACGCAGTATTTT
>TRBV6-6|few|TRBJ2-2|NA
CASSYNGPGGTGELFF
TGTGCCAGCAGTTACAACGGTCCCGGAGGCACCGGGGAGCTGTTTTTT
>TRBV9|NA|TRBJ2-5|NA
CASSVVASREETQYF
TGTGCCAGCAGCGTAGTCGCAAGCCGGGAGGAGACCCAGTACTTC
>TRBV19|NA|TRBJ1-5|NA
CASSIDGNQPQHF
TGTGCCAGTAGTATTGACGGCAATCAGCCCCAGCATTTT
>TRBV5-1|NA|TRBJ1-2|NA
CASSPLAREPRPYTF
TGCGCCAGCAGCCCTTTAGCGCGCGAGCCTCGGCCCTACACCTTC
>TRBV6-5|NA|TRBJ1-4|NA
CASSNGGARIEKLFF
TGTGCCAGCAGCAACGGGGGGGCGCGGATTGAAAAACTGTTTTTT
>TRBV10-3|NA|TRBJ2-1|TRBD2
CAISSGAGGFYNEQFF
TGTGCCATCAGCTCGGGAGCGGGGGGTTTCTACAATGAGCAGTTCTTC
>TRBV11-1|NA|TRBJ2-1|NA
CASSLQSFWTPSSYNEQFF
TGTGCCAGCAGCTTACAGTCGTTTTGGACACCGAGTTCCTACAATGAGCAGTTCTTC
>TRBV19|NA|TRBJ1-4|TRBD1
CASSVLTGSNEKLFF
TGTGCCAGTAGTGTACTGACAGGGTCTAATGAAAAACTGTTTTTT
>TRBV20-1|NA|TRBJ2-1|NA
CSADGGNEQFF
TGCAGTGCCGATGGAGGCAATGAGCAGTTCTTC
>TRBV2|NA|TRBJ2-5|TRBD2
CASSPGTSGGRETQYF
TGTGCCAGCAGTCCCGGGACTAGCGGGGGTCGGGAGACCCAGTACTTC
>TRBV27|once|TRBJ2-7|NA
CASSPIDWKHYEQYF
TGTGCCAGCAGTCCCATCGATTGGAAGCACTACGAGCAGTACTTC
>TRBV7-2|NA|TRBJ1-3|TRBD1
CASSLGPGGNTIYF
TGTGCCAGCAGCTTAGGTCCAGGGGGTAACACCATATATTTT
>TRBV5-1|NA|TRBJ2-1|NA
CASSLGAGEQFF
TGCGCCAGCAGCTTGGGTGCAGGTGAGCAGTTCTTC
>TRBV25-1|NA|TRBJ1-2|NA
CASSETGRNGYTF
TGTGCCAGCAGTGAAACAGGGAGAAATGGCTACACCTTC
>TRBV28|NA|TRBJ2-1|NA
CASSLYTVSYNEQFF
TGTGCCAGCAGTTTATATACAGTCTCCTACAATGAGCAGTTCTTC
>TRBV10-3|NA|TRBJ2-3|NA
CAITSGSSTDTQYF
TGTGCCATCACCTCGGGTTCTAGCACAGATACGCAGTATTTT
>TRBV5-1|NA|TRBJ2-2|NA
CASSLSGDHGELFF
TGCGCCAGCAGCTTGTCAGGGGACCACGGGGAGCTGTTTTTT
>TRBV7-2|NA|TRBJ2-5|TRBD1
CASSRDRGETQYF
TGTGCCAGCAGCCGGGACAGGGGGGAGACCCAGTACTTC
>TRBV11-2|NA|TRBJ2-7|TRBD1
CASSLGRTGVSSEQYF
TGTGCCAGCAGCTTAGGTAGGACAGGGGTTTCCAGCGAGCAGTACTTC
>TRBV5-1|NA|TRBJ1-4|TRBD1
CASSPPGQEGEKLFF
TGCGCCAGCAGCCCCCCGGGACAGGAGGGTGAAAAACTGTTTTTT
>TRBV5-4|NA|TRBJ1-6|TRBD1
CASSPGTGSSPLHF
TGTGCCAGCAGCCCCGGGACAGGATCATCACCCCTCCACTTT
>TRBV20-1|NA|TRBJ2-1|NA
CSAFDFPEQFF
TGCAGTGCTTTTGATTTTCCTGAGCAGTTCTTC
>TRBV2|NA|TRBJ2-7|NA
CASRRSAYGDYEQYF
TGTGCCAGCAGGAGGAGCGCGTACGGCGACTACGAGCAGTACTTC
>TRBV5-1|NA|TRBJ1-2|NA
CASSSEGGGYTF
TGCGCCAGCAGTTCCGAAGGGGGTGGCTACACCTTC
>TRBV27|once|TRBJ2-7|TRBD1
CASSFGRGTSYEQYF
TGTGCCAGCAGTTTCGGCAGGGGGACCTCCTACGAGCAGTACTTC
>TRBV2|few|TRBJ2-3|TRBD2
CASSEAGTSLSTDTQYF
TGTGCCAGCAGTGAAGCCGGGACTAGCCTTAGCACAGATACGCAGTATTTT
>TRBV9|NA|TRBJ2-6|TRBD1
CASSADRGFASGANVLTF
TGTGCCAGCAGCGCAGACAGGGGATTCGCCTCTGGGGCCAACGTCCTGACTTTC
>TRBV4-3|NA|TRBJ1-2|NA
CASSQDRAWTFYGYTF
TGCGCCAGCAGCCAAGATCGTGCTTGGACATTCTATGGCTACACCTTC
>TRBV19|few|TRBJ1-2|TRBD1
CASSRQGLDYGYTF
TGTGCCAGTAGTAGACAGGGTTTGGACTATGGCTACACCTTC
>TRBV7-7|NA|TRBJ2-2|NA
CASSLGAARANTGELFF
TGTGCTAGCAGCTTAGGGGCGGCCAGGGCGAACACCGGGGAGCTGTTTTTT
>TRBV5-4|NA|TRBJ2-5|NA
CASATRGPAETQYF
TGTGCCAGCGCGACGCGGGGGCCGGCGGAGACCCAGTACTTC
>TRBV18|NA|TRBJ1-6|NA
CASSPSGFNSPLHF
TGTGCCAGCTCACCGTCAGGGTTCAATTCACCCCTCCACTTT
>TRBV6-1|NA|TRBJ1-6|TRBD1
CASAGRTGGDPLHF
TGTGCCAGCGCAGGACGTACAGGGGGTGACCCCCTCCACTTT
>TRBV6-5|NA|TRBJ1-6|NA
CASRGLTNSPLHF
TGTGCCAGCCGAGGCCTGACTAATTCACCCCTCCACTTT
>TRBV7-8|NA|TRBJ2-2|NA
CASSPGSQLGELFF
TGTGCCAGCAGCCCCGGATCACAGTTGGGGGAGCTGTTTTTT
>TRBV6-5|NA|TRBJ1-1|NA
CASTLRANTEAFF
TGTGCCAGCACCTTGCGAGCGAACACTGAAGCTTTCTTT
>TRBV5-4|few|TRBJ2-5|NA
CASSFQETQYF
TGTGCCAGCAGCTTCCAAGAGACCCAGTACTTC
>TRBV7-2|NA|TRBJ2-3|NA
CASSGTSDPSTDTQYF
TGTGCCAGCAGCGGGACAAGCGACCCTAGCACAGATACGCAGTATTTT
>TRBV11-2|few|TRBJ2-5|TRBD2
CASSSRLAGIETQYF
TGTGCCAGCAGCTCCCGGCTAGCGGGGATAGAGACCCAGTACTTC
>TRBV28|NA|TRBJ2-7|NA
CASSLEDWKSHEQYF
TGTGCCAGCAGTTTGGAAGACTGGAAGAGCCACGAGCAGTACTTC
>TRBV6-5|NA|TRBJ2-1|TRBD2
CASSYSERGRNNEQFF
TGTGCCAGCAGTTACTCGGAGCGGGGCCGCAACAATGAGCAGTTCTTC
>TRBV30|medium-sized|TRBJ2-3|NA
CAWSPTGTSQYF
TGTGCCTGGAGTCCGACAGGGACTTCGCAGTATTTT
>TRBV7-9|NA|TRBJ2-1|TRBD2
CASTMTSGYNEQFF
TGTGCCAGCACCATGACTAGCGGGTACAATGAGCAGTTCTTC
>TRBV27|once|TRBJ2-5|NA
CASSPPGETQYF
TGTGCCAGCAGCCCACCTGGGGAGACCCAGTACTTC